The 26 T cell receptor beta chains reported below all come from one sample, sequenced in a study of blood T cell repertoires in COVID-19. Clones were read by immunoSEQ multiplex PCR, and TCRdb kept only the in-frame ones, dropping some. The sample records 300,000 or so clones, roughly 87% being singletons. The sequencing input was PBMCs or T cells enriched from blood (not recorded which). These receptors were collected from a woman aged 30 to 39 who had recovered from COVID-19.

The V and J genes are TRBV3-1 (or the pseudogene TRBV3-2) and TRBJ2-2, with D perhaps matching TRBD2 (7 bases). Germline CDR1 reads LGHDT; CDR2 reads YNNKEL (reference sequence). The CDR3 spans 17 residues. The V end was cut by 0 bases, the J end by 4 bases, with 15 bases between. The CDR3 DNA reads TGTGCCAGCAGCCAAGATAAGGGGGGGTCGGTCACCGGGGAGCTGTTTTTT. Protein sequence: CASSQDKGGSVTGELFF.

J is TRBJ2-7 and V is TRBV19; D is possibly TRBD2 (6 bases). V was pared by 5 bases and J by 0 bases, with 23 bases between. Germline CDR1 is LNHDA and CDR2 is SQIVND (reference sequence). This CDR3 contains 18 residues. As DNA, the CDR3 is TGTGCCAGTAGTTCCTCTTGGGGCGGGGTGGCCTACTCCTACGAGCAGTACTTC. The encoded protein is CASSSSWGGVAYSYEQYF.

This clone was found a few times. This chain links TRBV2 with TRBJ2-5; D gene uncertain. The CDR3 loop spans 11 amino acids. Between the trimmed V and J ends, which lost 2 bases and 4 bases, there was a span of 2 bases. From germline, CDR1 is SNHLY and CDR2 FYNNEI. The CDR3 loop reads CASSERETQYF. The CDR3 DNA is TGTGCCAGCAGTGAACGAGAGACCCAGTACTTC.

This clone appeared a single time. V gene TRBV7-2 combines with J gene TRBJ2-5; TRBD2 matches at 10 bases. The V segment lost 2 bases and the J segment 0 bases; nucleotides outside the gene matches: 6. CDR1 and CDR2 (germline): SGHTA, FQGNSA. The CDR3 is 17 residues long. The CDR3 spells CASSLSLAGGDQETQYF. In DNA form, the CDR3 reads TGTGCCAGCAGCTTAAGTTTAGCGGGGGGAGACCAAGAGACCCAGTACTTC.

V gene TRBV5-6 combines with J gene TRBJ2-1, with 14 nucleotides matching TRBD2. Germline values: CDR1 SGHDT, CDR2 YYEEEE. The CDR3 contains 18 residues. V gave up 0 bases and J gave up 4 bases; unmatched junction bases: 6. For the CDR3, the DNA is TGTGCCAGCAGCTTGGAGAGGACTAGCGGGGGGTTATACAATGAGCAGTTCTTC. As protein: CASSLERTSGGLYNEQFF.

Here the CDR3 DNA reads TGTGCCAGCAGCTCCCGGTCGCTAGCTACCTCCTACAATGAGCAGTTCTTC. Residues: CASSSRSLATSYNEQFF. The chain carries TRBV5-5 and TRBJ2-1, with D maybe TRBD2 (5 bases). The CDR3 runs to 17 residues. The germline V and J ends were trimmed by 3 bases and 0 bases, with 16 bases remaining between them. Per germline, CDR1 SGHKS and CDR2 YYEKEE (reference sequence).

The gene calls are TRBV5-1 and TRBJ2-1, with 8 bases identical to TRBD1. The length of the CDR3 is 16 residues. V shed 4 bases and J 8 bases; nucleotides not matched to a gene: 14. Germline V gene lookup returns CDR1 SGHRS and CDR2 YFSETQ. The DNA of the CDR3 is TGCGCCAGCAGCCAAGAGACAGGGGCCGCCTCTCATGAGCAGTTCTTC. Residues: CASSQETGAASHEQFF.

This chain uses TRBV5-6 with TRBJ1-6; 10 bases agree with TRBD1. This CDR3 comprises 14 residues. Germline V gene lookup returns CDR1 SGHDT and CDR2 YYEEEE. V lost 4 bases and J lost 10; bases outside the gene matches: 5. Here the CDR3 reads CASSRGTGDSPLHF. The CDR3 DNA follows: TGTGCCAGCAGCCGGGGGACAGGGGACTCACCCCTCCACTTT.

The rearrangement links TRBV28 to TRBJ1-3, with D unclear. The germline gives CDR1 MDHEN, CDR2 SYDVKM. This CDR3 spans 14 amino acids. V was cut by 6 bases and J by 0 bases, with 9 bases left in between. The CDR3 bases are TGTGCCAGCAGAAGCTGGAGCTCTGGAAACACCATATATTTT. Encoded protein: CASRSWSSGNTIYF.

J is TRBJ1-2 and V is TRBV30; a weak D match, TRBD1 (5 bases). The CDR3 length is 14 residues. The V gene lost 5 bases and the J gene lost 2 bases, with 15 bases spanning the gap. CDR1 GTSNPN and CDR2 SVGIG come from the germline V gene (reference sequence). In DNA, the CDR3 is TGTGCCTGGGTAGAGACGGGACTCAACTATGGCTACACCTTC. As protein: CAWVETGLNYGYTF.

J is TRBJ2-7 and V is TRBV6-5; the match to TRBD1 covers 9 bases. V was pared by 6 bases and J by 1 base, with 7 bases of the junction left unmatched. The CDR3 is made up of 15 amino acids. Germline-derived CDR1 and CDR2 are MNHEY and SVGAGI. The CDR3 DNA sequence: TGTGCCAGCAGAGTTACGACAGGGGGATCCTACGAGCAGTACTTC. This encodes CASRVTTGGSYEQYF.

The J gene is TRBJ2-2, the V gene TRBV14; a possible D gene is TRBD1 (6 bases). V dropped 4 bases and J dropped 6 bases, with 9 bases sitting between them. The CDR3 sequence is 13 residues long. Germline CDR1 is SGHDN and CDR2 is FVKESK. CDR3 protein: CASSPRTAGELFF. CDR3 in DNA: TGTGCCAGCAGCCCAAGGACAGCCGGGGAGCTGTTTTTT.

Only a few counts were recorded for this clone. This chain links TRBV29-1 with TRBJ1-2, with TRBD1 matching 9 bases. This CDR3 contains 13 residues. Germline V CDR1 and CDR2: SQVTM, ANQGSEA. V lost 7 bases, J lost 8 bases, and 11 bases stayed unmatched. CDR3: CSGRDREKVGYTF. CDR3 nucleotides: TGCAGCGGTAGGGACAGGGAGAAAGTAGGCTACACCTTC.

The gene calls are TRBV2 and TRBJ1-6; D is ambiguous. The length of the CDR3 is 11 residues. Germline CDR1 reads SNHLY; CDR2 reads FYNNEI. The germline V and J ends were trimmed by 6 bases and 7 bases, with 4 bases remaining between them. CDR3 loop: CASRENSPLHF. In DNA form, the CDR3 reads TGTGCCAGCAGGGAGAATTCACCCCTCCACTTT.

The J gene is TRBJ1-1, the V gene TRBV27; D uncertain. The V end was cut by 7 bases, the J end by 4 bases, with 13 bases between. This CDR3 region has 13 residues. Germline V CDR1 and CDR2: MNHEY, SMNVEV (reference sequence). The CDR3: CASKTYAGTEAFF. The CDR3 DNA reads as TGTGCCAGCAAGACTTACGCGGGCACTGAAGCTTTCTTT.

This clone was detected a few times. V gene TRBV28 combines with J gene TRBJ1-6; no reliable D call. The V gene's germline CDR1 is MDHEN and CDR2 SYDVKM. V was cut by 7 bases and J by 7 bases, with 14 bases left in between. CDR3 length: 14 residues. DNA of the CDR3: TGTGCCAGCATTTCAACCGGGTTGAATTCACCCCTCCACTTT. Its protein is CASISTGLNSPLHF.

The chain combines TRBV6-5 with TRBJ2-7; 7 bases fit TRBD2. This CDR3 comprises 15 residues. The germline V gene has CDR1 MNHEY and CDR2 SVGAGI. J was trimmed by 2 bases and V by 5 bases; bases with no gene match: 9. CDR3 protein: CASSPGLAVTYEQYF. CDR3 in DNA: TGTGCCAGCAGTCCCGGGCTAGCGGTCACCTACGAGCAGTACTTC.

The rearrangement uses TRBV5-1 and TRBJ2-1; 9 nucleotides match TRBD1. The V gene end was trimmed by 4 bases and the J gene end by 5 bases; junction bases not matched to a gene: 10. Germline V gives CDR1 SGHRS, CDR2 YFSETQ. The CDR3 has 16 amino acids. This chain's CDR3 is CASSPGDRALNNEQFF. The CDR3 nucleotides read TGCGCCAGCAGCCCCGGGGACAGGGCACTAAACAATGAGCAGTTCTTC.

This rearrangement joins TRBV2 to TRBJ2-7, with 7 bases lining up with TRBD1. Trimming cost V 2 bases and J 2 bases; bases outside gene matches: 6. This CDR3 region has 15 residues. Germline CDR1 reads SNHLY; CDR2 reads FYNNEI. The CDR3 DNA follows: TGTGCCAGCAGTGAAAATCCGACAGGGCCCTACGAGCAGTACTTC. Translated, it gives CASSENPTGPYEQYF.

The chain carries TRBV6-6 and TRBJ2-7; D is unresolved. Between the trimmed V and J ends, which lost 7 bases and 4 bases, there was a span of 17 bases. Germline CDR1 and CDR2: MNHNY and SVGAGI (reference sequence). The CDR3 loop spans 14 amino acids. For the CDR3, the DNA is TGTGCCAGCACCCCAGCTGGAGTGGCTTACGAGCAGTACTTC. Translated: CASTPAGVAYEQYF.

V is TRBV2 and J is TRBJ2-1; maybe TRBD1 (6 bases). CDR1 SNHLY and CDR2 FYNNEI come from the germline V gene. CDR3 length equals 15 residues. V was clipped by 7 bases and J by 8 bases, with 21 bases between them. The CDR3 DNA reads TGTGCCAGCAAGGCCCCGCCTCAGGGGCGGGATGAGCAGTTCTTC. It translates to CASKAPPQGRDEQFF.

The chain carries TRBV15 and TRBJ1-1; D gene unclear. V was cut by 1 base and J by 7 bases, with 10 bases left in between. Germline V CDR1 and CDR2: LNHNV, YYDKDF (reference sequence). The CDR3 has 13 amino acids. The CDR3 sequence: CATSRADGLEAFF. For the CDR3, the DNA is TGTGCCACCAGCAGAGCGGACGGACTTGAAGCTTTCTTT.

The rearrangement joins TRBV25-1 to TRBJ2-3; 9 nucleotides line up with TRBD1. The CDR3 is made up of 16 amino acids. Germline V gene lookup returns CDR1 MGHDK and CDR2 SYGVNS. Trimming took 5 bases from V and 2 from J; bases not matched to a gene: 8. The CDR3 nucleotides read TGTGCCAGCAGTTCCCGGACAGGGGCCTTCACAGATACGCAGTATTTT. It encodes CASSSRTGAFTDTQYF.

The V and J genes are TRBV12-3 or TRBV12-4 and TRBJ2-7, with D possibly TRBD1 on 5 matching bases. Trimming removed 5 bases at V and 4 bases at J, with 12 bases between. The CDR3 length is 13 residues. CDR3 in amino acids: CASSKRQGYEQYF. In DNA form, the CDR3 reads TGTGCCAGCAGTAAACGGCAGGGTTACGAGCAGTACTTC.

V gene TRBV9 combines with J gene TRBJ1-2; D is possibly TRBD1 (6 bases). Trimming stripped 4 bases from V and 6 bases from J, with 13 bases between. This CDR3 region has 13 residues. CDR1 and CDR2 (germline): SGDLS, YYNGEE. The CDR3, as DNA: TGTGCCAGCAGCATTCGGGACAACCATGGCTACACCTTC. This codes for CASSIRDNHGYTF.

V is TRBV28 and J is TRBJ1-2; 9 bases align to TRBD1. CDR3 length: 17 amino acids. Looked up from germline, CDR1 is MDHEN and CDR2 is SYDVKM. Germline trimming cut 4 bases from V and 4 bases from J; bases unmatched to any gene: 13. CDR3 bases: TGTGCCAGCAGTTCGGACAGGGGAAACCGCCTTAGCTATGGCTACACCTTC. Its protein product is CASSSDRGNRLSYGYTF.